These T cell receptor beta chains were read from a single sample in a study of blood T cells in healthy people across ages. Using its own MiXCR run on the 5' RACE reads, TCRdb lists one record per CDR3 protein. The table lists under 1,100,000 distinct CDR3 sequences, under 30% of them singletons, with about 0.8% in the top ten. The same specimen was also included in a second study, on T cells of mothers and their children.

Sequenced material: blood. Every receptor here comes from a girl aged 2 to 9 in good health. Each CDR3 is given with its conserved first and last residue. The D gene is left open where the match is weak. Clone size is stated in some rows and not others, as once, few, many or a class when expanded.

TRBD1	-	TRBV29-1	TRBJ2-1	TGCAGCGTCGTTGGACAGGGAAGGTACAATGAGCAGTTCTTC	CSVVGQGRYNEQFF
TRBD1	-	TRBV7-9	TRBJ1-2	TGTGCCAGCAGTCACAGTGGGACAGGCCTAGGAGGCTACACCTTC	CASSHSGTGLGGYTF
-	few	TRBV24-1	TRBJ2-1	TGTGCCACCGCCGCGGGGGCGGAGGGGTACAATGAGCAGTTCTTC	CATAAGAEGYNEQFF
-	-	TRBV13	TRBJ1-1	TGTGCCAGCAGCCGGACTCAGGAGATGAACGCTGAAGCTTTCTTT	CASSRTQEMNAEAFF
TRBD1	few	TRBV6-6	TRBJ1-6	TGTGCCAGCAGTTACGGACAGGGTGACGCACCCCTCCACTTT	CASSYGQGDAPLHF
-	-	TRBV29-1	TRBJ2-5	TGCAGCGTTGCTGAGGCGGGACAAGAGACCCAGTACTTC	CSVAEAGQETQYF
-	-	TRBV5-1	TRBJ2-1	TGCGCCTGCAGCCAGCCCGACAATGAGCAGTTCTTC	CACSQPDNEQFF
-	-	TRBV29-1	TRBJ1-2	TGCAGCGTTGACAGGGACGGAGTAATCTACACCTTC	CSVDRDGVIYTF
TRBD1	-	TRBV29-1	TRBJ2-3	TGCAGCGTTGTAGTAGGCGGGACAGGACGAACAGATACGCAGTATTTT	CSVVVGGTGRTDTQYF
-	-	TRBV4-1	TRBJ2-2	TGCGCCAGCAGCGGACGGACAGCCGGTAAACAAACGAACACCGGGGAGCTGTTTTTT	CASSGRTAGKQTNTGELFF
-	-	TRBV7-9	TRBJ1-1	TGTGCCAGCAGCCCAAGGGCAGAAGCCTCGAACACTGAAGCTTTCTTT	CASSPRAEASNTEAFF
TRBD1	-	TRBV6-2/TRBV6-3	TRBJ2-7	TGTGCCAGCAGTTACTCAAGGACAGGGAACCCCTACGAGCAGTACTTC	CASSYSRTGNPYEQYF
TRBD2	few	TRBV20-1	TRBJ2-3	TGCAGTGCGACTAGCGGAGGGGGAGATACGCAGTATTTT	CSATSGGGDTQYF
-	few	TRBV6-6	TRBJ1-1	TGTGCCAGCGAGGCCCGGACTGAAGCTTTCTTT	CASEARTEAFF
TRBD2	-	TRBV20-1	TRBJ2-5	TGCAGTGCCCCACAAGCGGGGGAGACCCGGTACTTC	CSAPQAGETRYF
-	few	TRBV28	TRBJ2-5	TGTGCCAGCAGCTTGGCCGGACAATGGGTTCGAGAGACCCAGTACTTC	CASSLAGQWVRETQYF
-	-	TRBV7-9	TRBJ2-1	TGTGCCAGCAGCTTCCGGGGGGCGCAAAATGAGCAGTTCTTC	CASSFRGAQNEQFF
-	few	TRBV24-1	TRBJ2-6	TGTGCCACCAGTGATTTCCTCTCTGGGGCCAACGTCCTGACTTTC	CATSDFLSGANVLTF
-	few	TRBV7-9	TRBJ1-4	TGTGCCAGCAGCTTACCCCAAAGCCCCGAAAAACTGTTTTTT	CASSLPQSPEKLFF
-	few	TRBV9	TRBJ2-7	TGTGCCAGCAGCGTCGGACACCTGAGCGACGAGCAGTACTTC	CASSVGHLSDEQYF
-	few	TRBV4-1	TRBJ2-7	TGCGCCAGCAGCCAAGATCCCTCGGGAGTCGAGCAGTACTTC	CASSQDPSGVEQYF
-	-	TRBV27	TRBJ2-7	TGTGCCAGCAGTGCCAGAATACTGACCTACGAGCAGTACTTC	CASSARILTYEQYF
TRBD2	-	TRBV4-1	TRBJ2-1	TGCACCAGCAGCCAAGTCGCGACTAGCGACTACAATGAGCAGTTCTTC	CTSSQVATSDYNEQFF
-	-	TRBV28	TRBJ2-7	TGTGCCAGCAGTTTACACACCCTCTACGAGCAGTACTTC	CASSLHTLYEQYF
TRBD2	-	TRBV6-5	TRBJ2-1	TGTGCCAGCAGCCGGGGACTAGGTAGTGAGCAGTTCTTC	CASSRGLGSEQFF
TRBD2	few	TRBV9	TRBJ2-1	TGTGCCAGCAGGGCCGGTTTAGCGGGGCCCTTGGATGAGCAGTTCTTC	CASRAGLAGPLDEQFF
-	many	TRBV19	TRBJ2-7	TGTGCCAGTAGTATGCGGCTAGCCGGCGAGCAGTACTTC	CASSMRLAGEQYF
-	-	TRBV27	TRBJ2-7	TGTGCCAGCAGTACGATACCGGGACTCGCCCTTGTCGAGCAGTACTTC	CASSTIPGLALVEQYF
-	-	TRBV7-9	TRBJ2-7	TGTGCCAGCAGCCCACCAGCGGGACAGGAGTCCTACGAGCAGTACTTC	CASSPPAGQESYEQYF
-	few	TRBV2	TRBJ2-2	TGTGCCAGCAGTGAACAGGTTTCCGGGACGGCCGGGGAGCTGTTTTTT	CASSEQVSGTAGELFF
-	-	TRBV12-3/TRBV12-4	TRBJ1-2	TGTGCCAGCAGTTTCCAAACACCCGACGGGGACTATGGCTACACCTTC	CASSFQTPDGDYGYTF
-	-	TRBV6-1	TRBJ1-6	TGTGCCAGTCGAAACCGGGAAGGGGGTTCACCCCTCCACTTT	CASRNREGGSPLHF
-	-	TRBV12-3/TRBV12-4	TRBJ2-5	TGTGCCAGCAGCAAATTTGAGGAGACCCAGTACTTC	CASSKFEETQYF
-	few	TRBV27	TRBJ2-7	TGTGCCAGCAGTTTAGGGGCAGCCCCGAGGGGCTTGTACGAGCAGTACTTC	CASSLGAAPRGLYEQYF
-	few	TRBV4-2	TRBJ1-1	TGTGCCAGCAGCCTAAGAGGAACCGGGAACACTGAAGCTTTCTTT	CASSLRGTGNTEAFF
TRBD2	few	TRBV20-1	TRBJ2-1	TGCAGTGCTAGAGGGACTAGCGGGAGTAGTGAGCAGTTCTTC	CSARGTSGSSEQFF
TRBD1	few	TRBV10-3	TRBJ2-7	TGTGCCATCAGTCTAGGGACAGGGGACGAGCAGTACTTC	CAISLGTGDEQYF
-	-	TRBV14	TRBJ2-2	TGTGCCAGCAGCGAGGGGGCGAACACCGGGGAGCTGTTTTTT	CASSEGANTGELFF
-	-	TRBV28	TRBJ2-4	TGTGCCAGCAGTTCGTGGACCCAACTAGCCAAAAACATTCAGTACTTC	CASSSWTQLAKNIQYF
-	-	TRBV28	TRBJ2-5	TGTGCCAGCAGGGAAGTGACTACCCCCCAAGAGACCCAGTACTTC	CASREVTTPQETQYF
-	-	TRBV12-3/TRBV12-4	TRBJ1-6	TGTGCCAGCAGTTTAAAGGATGGCTCACCCCTCCACTTT	CASSLKDGSPLHF
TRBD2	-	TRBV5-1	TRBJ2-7	TGCGCCAGCAGCTCCGGACTAGCGGCCTCCTACGAGCAGTACTTC	CASSSGLAASYEQYF
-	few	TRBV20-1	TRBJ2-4	TGCAGTGCTCCAGACAGAAACATTCAGTACTTC	CSAPDRNIQYF
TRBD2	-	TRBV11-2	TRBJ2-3	TGTGCCAGCAGCCGGGGACTAGCGGGGGACCTGAGAATAGATACGCAGTATTTT	CASSRGLAGDLRIDTQYF
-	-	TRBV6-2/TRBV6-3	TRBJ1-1	TGTGCCAGCATGACGGGACACGCTGAAGCTTTCTTT	CASMTGHAEAFF
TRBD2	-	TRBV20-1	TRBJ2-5	TGCAGTGCTAGAGGGACTAGCGAATTGGCAGAGACCCAGTACTTC	CSARGTSELAETQYF
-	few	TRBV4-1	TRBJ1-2	TGCGCCAGCAGCTTATTGGAGGACGGCTATGGCTACACCTTC	CASSLLEDGYGYTF
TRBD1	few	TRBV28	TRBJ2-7	TGTGCCAGCAGTTTCCCCGACAGGGGCCTTCAGTACTTC	CASSFPDRGLQYF
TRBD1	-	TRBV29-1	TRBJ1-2	TGCAGCGTTGCAAGGGGGCTTGACTATGGCTACACCTTC	CSVARGLDYGYTF
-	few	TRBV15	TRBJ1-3	TGTGCCACCAGCAGAGATATTCCTTCCTCTGGAAACACCATATATTTT	CATSRDIPSSGNTIYF